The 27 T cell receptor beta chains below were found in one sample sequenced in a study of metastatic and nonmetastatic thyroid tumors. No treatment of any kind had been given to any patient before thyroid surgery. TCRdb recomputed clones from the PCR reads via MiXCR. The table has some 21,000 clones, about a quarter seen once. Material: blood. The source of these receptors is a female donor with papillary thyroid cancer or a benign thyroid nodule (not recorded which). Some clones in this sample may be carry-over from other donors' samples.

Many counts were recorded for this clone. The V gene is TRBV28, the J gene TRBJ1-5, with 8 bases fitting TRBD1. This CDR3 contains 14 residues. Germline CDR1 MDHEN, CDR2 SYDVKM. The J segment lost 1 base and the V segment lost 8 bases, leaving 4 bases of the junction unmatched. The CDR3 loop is CASHDRGSNQPQHF. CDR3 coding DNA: TGTGCCAGCCATGACAGGGGAAGCAATCAGCCCCAGCATTTT.

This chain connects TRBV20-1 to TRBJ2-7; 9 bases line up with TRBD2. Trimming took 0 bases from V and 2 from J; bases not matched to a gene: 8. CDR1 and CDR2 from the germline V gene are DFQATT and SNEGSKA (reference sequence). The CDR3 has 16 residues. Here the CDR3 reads CSARDLTSGGTYEQYF. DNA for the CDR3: TGCAGTGCTAGAGATCTGACTAGCGGCGGAACCTACGAGCAGTACTTC.

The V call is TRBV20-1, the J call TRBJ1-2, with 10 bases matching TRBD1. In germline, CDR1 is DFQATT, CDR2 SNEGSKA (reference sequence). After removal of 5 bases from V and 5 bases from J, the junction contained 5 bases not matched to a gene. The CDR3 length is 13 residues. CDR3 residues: CSAEPGQGYGYTF. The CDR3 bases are TGCAGTGCTGAGCCGGGACAGGGGTATGGCTACACCTTC.

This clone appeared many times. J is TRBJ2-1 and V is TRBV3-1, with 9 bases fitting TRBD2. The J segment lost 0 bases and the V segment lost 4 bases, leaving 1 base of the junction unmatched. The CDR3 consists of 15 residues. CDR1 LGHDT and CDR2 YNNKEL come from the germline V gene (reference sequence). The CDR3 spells CASSLSGSSYNEQFF. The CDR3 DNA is TGTGCCAGCAGCCTTAGCGGGAGCTCCTACAATGAGCAGTTCTTC.

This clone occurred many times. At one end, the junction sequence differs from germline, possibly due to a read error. As DNA, the CDR3 is TGTGCCAGCAGTTACTCCCACGAGCAGTACTTC. This sequence encodes CASSYSHEQYF. The gene calls are TRBV6-5 and TRBJ2-7; D remains ambiguous. Germline V gives CDR1 MNHEY, CDR2 SVGAGI. CDR3 length: 11 residues.

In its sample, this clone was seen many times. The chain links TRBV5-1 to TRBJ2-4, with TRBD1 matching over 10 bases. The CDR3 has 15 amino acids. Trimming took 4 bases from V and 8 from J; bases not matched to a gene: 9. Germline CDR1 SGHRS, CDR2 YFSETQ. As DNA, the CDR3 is TGCGCCAGCAGCCGGACAGGGGGATGGCGGGACATTCAGTACTTC. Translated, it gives CASSRTGGWRDIQYF.

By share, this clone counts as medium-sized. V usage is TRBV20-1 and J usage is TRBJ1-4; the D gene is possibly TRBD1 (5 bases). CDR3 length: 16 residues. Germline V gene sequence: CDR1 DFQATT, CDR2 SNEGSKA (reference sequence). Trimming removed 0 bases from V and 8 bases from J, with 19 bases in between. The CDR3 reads CSARDPAQGSKEKLFF. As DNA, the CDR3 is TGCAGTGCTAGAGATCCTGCCCAGGGTTCAAAAGAAAAACTGTTTTTT.

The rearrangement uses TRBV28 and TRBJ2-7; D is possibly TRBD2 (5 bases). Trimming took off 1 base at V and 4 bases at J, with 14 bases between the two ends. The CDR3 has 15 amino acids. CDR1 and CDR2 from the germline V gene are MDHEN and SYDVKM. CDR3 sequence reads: CASSLLGDLDYEQYF. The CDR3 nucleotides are TGTGCCAGCAGTTTATTGGGAGACTTGGATTACGAGCAGTACTTC.

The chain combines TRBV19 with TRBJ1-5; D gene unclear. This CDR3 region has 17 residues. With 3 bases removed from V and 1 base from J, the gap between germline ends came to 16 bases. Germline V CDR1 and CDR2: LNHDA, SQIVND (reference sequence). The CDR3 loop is CASSISDWRESNQPQHF. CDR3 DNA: TGTGCCAGTAGTATTAGCGATTGGAGGGAGAGCAATCAGCCCCAGCATTTT.

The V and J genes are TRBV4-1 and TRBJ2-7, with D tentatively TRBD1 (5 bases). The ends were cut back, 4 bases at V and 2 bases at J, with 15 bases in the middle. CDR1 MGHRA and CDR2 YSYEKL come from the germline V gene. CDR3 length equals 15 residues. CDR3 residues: CASSLLDTATYEQYF. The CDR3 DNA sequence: TGCGCCAGCAGCCTCTTGGACACAGCTACCTACGAGCAGTACTTC.

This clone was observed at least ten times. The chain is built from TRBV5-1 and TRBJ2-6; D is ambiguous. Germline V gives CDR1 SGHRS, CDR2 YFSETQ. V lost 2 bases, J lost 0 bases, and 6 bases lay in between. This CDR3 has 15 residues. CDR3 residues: CASSFGGSGANVLTF. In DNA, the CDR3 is TGCGCCAGCAGCTTCGGCGGCTCTGGGGCCAACGTCCTGACTTTC. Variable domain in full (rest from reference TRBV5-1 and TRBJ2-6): KAGVTQTPRYLIKTRGQQVTLSCSPISGHRSVSWYQQTPGQGLQFLFEYFSETQRNKGNFPGRFSGRQFSNSRSEMNVSTLELGDSALYLCASSFGGSGANVLTFGAGSRLTVL.

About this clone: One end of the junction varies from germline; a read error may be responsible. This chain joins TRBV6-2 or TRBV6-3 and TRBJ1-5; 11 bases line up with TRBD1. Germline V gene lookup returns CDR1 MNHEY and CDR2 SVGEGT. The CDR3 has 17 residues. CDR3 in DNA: TGTGACAGCAGTTACAAGGGGACAGGGGGGTCCAATCAGCACCAGCATTTT. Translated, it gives CDSSYKGTGGSNQHQHF.

Here the CDR3 reads CATSDPTGQSYNEQFF. For the CDR3, the DNA is TGTGCCACCAGTGATCCGACAGGACAGTCTTACAATGAGCAGTTCTTC. V gene TRBV24-1 combines with J gene TRBJ2-1; tentatively, D is TRBD1 (6 bases). The CDR3 totals 16 residues. Germline V gives CDR1 KGHDR, CDR2 SFDVKD. V lost 3 bases and J lost 4, with 15 bases in between.

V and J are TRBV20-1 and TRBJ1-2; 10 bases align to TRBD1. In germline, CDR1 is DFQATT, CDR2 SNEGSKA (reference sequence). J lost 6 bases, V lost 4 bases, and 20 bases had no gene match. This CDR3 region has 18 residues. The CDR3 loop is CSATVVGDRGLDENGYTF. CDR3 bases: TGCAGTGCTACGGTGGTTGGGGACAGGGGCCTCGATGAGAATGGCTACACCTTC.

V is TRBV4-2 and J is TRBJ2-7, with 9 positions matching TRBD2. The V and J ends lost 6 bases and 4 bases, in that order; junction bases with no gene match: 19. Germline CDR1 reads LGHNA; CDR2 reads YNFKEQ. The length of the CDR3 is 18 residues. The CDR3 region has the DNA TGTGCCAGCAGAAACCGGGGACTAGCAGGAGGGCAGGAGTACGAGCAGTACTTC. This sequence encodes CASRNRGLAGGQEYEQYF.

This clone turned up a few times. CDR3 sequence reads: CSAENGDRFYGSTF. CDR3 coding DNA: TGCAGTGCCGAAAACGGGGACAGGTTCTATGGATCCACCTTC. The rearrangement links TRBV20-1 to TRBJ1-2; 8 bases fit TRBD1. Germline CDR1 reads DFQATT; CDR2 reads SNEGSKA (reference sequence). With V trimmed by 6 bases and J by 13 bases, 19 bases remained unmatched. This CDR3 comprises 14 residues.

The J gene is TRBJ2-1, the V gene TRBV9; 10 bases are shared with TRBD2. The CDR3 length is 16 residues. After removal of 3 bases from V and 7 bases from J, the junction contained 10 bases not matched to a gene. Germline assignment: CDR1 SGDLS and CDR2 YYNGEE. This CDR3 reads CASSDRTSGVGNEQFF. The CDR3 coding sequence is TGTGCCAGCAGCGATCGGACTAGCGGAGTGGGGAATGAGCAGTTCTTC.

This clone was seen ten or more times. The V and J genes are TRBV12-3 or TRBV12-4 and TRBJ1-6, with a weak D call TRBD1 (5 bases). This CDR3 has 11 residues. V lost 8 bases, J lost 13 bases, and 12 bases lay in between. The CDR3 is CASGALSPLHF. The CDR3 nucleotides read TGTGCCAGCGGGGCCCTTAGTCCCCTCCACTTT.

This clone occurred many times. Here the CDR3 reads CASSLIGMPQHF. DNA for the CDR3: TGTGCCAGCAGCCTGATCGGGATGCCCCAGCATTTT. J is TRBJ1-5 and V is TRBV5-6; D is uncertain. The V end lost 4 bases, the J end lost 9 bases, and 11 bases lay between the germline ends. Germline lookup yields CDR1 SGHDT and CDR2 YYEEEE. The CDR3 runs to 12 residues.

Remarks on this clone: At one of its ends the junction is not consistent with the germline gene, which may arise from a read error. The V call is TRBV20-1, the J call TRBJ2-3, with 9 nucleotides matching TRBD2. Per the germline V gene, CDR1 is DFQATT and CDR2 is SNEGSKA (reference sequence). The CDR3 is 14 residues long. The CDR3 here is CSAIAGVGTDTQYF. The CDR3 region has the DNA TGCAGCGCTATAGCGGGAGTAGGGACAGATACGCAGTATTTT.

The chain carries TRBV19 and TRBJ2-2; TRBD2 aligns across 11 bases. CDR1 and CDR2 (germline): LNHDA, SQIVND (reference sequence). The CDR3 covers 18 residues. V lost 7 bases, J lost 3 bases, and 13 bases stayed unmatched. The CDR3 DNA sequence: TGTGCCAGTACCTCTATCGCGACTAGCGGGATATACACCGGGGAGCTGTTTTTT. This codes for CASTSIATSGIYTGELFF.

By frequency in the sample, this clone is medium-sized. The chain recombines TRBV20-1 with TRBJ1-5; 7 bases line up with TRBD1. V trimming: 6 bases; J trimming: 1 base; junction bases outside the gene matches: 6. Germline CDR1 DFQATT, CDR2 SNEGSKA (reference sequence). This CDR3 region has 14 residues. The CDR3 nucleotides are TGCAGTGCCCAGAAGGGGGCAAGCAATCAGCCCCAGCATTTT. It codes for CSAQKGASNQPQHF.

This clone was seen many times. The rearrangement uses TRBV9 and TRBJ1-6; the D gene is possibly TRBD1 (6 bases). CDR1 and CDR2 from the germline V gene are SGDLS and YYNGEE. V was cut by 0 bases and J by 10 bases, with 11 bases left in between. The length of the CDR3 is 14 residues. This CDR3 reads CASSVGTTGSPLHF. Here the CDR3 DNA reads TGTGCCAGCAGCGTAGGTACTACAGGGTCACCCCTCCACTTT.

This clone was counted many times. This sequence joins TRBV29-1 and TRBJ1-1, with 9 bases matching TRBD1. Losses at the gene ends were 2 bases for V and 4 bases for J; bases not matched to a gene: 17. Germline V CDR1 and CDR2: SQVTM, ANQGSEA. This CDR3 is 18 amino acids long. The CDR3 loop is CSVEPAGTGYGVVTEAFF. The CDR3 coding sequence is TGCAGCGTTGAACCCGCCGGGACAGGGTATGGAGTAGTCACTGAAGCTTTCTTT.

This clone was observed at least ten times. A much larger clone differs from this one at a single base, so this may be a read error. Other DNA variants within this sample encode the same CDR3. The CDR3 DNA is TGTGCCAGCAGTGGCTTAACCCAGGGGAGAAGTGGAAACACCATATATTTT. Translating it yields CASSGLTQGRSGNTIYF. The chain combines TRBV25-1 with TRBJ1-3; weak D call: TRBD1 (6 bases). This CDR3 region has 17 residues. CDR1 MGHDK and CDR2 SYGVNS come from the germline V gene. The V and J ends lost 4 bases and 3 bases respectively, with 19 bases between them. The entire variable domain, with the rest obtained from reference TRBV25-1 and TRBJ1-3, is as follows: EADIYQTPRYLVIGTGKKITLECSQTMGHDKMYWYQQDPGMELHLIHYSYGVNSTEKGDLSSESTVSRIRTEHFPLTLESARPSHTSQYLCASSGLTQGRSGNTIYFGEGSWLTVV.

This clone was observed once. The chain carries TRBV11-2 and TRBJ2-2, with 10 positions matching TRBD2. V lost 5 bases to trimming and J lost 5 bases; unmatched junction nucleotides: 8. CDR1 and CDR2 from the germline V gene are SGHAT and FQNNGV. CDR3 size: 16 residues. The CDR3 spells CASSHSSGSRTGELFF. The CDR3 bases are TGTGCCAGCAGCCATTCTAGCGGGAGTAGGACCGGGGAGCTGTTTTTT.

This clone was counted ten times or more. The chain's CDR3 is CASSLNDRRGEKLFF. In DNA, the CDR3 is TGTGCCAGCAGTTTGAATGACCGGAGGGGTGAAAAACTGTTTTTT. The chain is built from TRBV3-1 and TRBJ1-4, with a tentative D call TRBD1 (5 bases). CDR1 is LGHDT and CDR2 is YNNKEL in the germline V gene (reference sequence). The CDR3 loop spans 15 amino acids. Deletions cut 6 bases from V and 7 bases from J, with 18 bases between.